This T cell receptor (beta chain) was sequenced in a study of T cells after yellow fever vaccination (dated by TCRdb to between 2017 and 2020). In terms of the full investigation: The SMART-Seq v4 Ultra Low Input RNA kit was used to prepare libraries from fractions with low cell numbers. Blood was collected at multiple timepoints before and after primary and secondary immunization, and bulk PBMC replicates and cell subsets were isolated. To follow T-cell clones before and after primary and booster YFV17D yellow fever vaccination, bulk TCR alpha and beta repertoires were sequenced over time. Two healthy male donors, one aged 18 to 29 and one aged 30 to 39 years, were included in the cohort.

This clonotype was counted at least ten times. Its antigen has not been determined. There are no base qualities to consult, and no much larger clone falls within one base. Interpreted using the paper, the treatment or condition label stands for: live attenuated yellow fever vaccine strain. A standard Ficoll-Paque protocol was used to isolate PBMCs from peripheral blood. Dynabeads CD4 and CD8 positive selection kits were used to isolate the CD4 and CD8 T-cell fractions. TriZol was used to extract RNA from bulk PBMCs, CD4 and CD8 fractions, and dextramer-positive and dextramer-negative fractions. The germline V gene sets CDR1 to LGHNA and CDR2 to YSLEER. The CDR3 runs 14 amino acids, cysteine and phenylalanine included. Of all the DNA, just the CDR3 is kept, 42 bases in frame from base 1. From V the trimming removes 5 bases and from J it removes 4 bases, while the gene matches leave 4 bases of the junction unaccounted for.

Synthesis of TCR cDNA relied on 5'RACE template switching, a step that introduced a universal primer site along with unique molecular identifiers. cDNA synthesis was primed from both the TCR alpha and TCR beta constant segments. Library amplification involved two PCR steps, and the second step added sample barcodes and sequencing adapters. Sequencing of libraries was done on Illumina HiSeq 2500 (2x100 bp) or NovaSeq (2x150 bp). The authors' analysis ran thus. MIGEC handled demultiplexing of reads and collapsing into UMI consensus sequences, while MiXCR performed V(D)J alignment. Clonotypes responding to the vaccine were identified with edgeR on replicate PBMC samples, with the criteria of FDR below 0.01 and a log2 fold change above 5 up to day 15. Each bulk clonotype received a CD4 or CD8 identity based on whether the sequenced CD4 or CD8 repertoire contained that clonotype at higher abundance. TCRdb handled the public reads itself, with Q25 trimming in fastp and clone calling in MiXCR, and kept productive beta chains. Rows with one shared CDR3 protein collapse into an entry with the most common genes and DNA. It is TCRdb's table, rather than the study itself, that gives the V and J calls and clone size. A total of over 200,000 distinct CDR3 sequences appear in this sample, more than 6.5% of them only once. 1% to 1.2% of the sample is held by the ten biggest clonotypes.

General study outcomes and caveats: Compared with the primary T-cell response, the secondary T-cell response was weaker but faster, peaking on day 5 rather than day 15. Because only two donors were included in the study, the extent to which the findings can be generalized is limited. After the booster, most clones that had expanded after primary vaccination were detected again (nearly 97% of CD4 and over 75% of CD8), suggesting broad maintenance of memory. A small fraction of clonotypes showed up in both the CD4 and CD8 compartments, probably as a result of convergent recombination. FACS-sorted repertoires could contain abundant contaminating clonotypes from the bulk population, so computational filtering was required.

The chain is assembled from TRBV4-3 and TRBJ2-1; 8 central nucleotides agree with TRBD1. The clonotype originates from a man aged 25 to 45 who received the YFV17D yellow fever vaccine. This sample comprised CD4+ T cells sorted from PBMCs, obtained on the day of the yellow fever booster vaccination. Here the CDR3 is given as CASSAGGGYNEQFF. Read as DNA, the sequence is TGCGCCAGCAGCGCAGGGGGCGGGTACAATGAGCAGTTCTTC.